This T cell receptor (beta chain) was identified in a study of blood T cells in healthy people across ages. Germline CDR1 is ENHRY and CDR2 is SYGVKD. The CDR3 length is 14 residues. Trimming took off 4 bases at V and 8 bases at J, with 15 bases between the two ends. The authors ran a second PCR of 7 to 11 cycles using a sample-barcoded 5' primer and a J-beta primer mix. TCRdb re-called the 5' RACE reads through MiXCR, storing one row per CDR3 protein. The sample includes 500,000 to 650,000 distinct CDR3 sequences, 27% seen only once; the top ten take about 3.9%. Overall study findings and caveats: Comparison with aged donors showed that long-lived donors had more naive CD4+ cells and higher diversity.

Regarding this clonotype: No antigen is known for it.

Another study also made use of these data, one on T cells of mothers and their children. That investigation notes: Each child gave approximately 2.8 million TCR beta CDR3 reads (each mother, over 8.5 million). Persistent microchimeric T cell clones were sought, and none were detected.

The chain uses TRBV10-3 and TRBJ1-3; D is unclear. This TCR was recovered from a boy under 10 years old in good health. Material for sequencing was blood. The CDR3: CAISVGPRGDTIYF. The CDR3 DNA is TGTGCCATCAGTGTTGGGCCCCGTGGGGACACCATATATTTT.